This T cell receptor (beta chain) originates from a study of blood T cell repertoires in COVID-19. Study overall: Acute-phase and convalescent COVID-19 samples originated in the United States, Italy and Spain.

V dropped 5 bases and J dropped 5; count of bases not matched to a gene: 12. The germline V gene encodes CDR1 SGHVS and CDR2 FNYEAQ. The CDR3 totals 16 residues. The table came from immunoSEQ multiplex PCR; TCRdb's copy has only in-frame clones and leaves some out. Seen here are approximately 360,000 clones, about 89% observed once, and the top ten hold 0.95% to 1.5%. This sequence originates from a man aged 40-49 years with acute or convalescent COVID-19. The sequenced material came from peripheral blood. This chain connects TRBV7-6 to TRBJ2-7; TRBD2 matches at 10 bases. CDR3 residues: CASSLQPGLAKHEQYF. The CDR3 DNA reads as TGTGCCAGCAGCCTCCAACCGGGACTAGCGAAACACGAGCAGTACTTC.